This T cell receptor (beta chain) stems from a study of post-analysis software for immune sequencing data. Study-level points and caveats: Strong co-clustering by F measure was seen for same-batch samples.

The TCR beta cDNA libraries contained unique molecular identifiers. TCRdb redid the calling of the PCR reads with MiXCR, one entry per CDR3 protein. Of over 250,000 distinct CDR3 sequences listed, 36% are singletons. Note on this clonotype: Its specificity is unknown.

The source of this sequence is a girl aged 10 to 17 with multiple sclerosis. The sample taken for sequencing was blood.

The chain's CDR3 is CSARDDRGDTQYF. The DNA of the CDR3 is TGCAGTGCTAGAGATGACCGGGGTGATACGCAGTATTTT. The rearrangement uses TRBV20-1 and TRBJ2-3, with a tentative D call TRBD2 (5 bases). This CDR3 comprises 13 residues. Looked up from germline, CDR1 is DFQATT and CDR2 is SNEGSKA (reference sequence). The germline V and J ends were trimmed by 0 bases and 6 bases, with 10 bases remaining between them.